One and the same sample provided the 3 T cell receptor beta chains below, sequenced in a study of tumor and adjacent non-tumor tissue in lung cancer. The template was RNA from unsorted bulk tissue. The normal lung tissue was taken more than 3 cm from the tumor edge. Three rounds of nested PCR, following a modified ARM-PCR protocol, produced the TCRbeta library. One entry per CDR3 protein results from TCRdb running MiXCR on the multiplex PCR reads. The data hold approximately 82,000 distinct CDR3 sequences, with approximately 82% observed a single time. Sample: distant non-tumor lung tissue. These receptor sequences come from a man in his 70s with non-small cell lung cancer.

About this clonotype itself: The germline gene is not matched at one end of the junction; a read error may be the cause. This chain uses TRBV6-6 with TRBJ1-5; 7 bases are a match to TRBD1. The J call may be faulty, since TRBJ2-3 better matches the DNA end. The germline CDR1 and CDR2 sequences are MNHNY and SVGAGI (reference sequence). The CDR3 contains 18 residues. The CDR3 region has the DNA TGTGCTAGCAGTTACTTCGGGTGGGGACAGAATAGCAATCAGCACCAGTATTTT. This encodes CASSYFGWGQNSNQHQYF.

For this clonotype: No conserved phenylalanine or tryptophan ends this CDR3, so it is likely a read error. It is unclear where the CDR3 begins or ends on the DNA, so no DNA is shown, and the CDR3 is as TCRdb lists it. The genes are TRBV29-1 and TRBJ1-2. Germline V gene lookup returns CDR1 SQVTM and CDR2 ANQGSEA. The CDR3 is made up of 16 amino acids, end residues included. CDR3 region: CSVVPYQSSGEDGFTI.

On this clonotype itself: The CDR3 carries no conserved terminal phenylalanine or tryptophan, so it likely arises from a read error. The DNA is omitted, as the CDR3 cannot be located on it reliably, and the CDR3 follows TCRdb's listing. The chain uses TRBV4-1 and TRBJ2-7; no check of the table's D call, TRBD2, against the DNA was made. From germline, CDR1 is MGHRA and CDR2 YSYEKL. The CDR3 spans 14 amino acids, including both terminal residues. CDR3 loop: CASSLLSPGDERYL.